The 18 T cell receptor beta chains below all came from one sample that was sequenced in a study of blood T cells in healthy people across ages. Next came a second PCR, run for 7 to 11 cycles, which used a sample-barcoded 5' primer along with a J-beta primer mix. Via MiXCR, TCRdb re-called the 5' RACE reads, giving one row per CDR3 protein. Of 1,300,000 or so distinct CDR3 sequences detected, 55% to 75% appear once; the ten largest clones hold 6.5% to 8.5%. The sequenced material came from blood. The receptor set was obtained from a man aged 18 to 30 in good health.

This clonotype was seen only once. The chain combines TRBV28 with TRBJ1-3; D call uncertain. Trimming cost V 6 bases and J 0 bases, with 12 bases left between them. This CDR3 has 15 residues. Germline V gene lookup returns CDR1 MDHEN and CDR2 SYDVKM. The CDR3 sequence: CASREDRISGNTIYF. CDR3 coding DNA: TGTGCCAGCAGAGAAGACCGAATCTCTGGAAACACCATATATTTT.

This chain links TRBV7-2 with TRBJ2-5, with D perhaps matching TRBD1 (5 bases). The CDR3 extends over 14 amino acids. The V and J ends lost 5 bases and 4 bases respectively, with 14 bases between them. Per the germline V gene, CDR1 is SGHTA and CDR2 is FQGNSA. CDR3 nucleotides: TGTGCCAGCAGCATTCGATCCAGGGCAGAGACCCAGTACTTC. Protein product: CASSIRSRAETQYF.

The CDR3 loop reads CASSQGRGGLAGFEQFF. CDR3 in DNA: TGTGCCAGCAGCCAAGGACGGGGTGGACTAGCGGGATTTGAGCAGTTCTTC. The rearrangement joins TRBV3-1 to TRBJ2-1; TRBD2 matches 12 bases. The ends lost 1 base at V and 9 bases at J; junction bases unmatched: 10. CDR3 length: 17 residues. Germline loops: CDR1 LGHDT, CDR2 YNNKEL (reference sequence).

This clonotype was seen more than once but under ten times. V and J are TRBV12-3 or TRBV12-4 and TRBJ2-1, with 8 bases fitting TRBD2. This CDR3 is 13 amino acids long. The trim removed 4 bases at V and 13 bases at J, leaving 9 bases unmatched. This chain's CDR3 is CASSSISGMEQFF. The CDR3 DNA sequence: TGTGCCAGCAGTTCCATTAGCGGGATGGAACAGTTCTTC.

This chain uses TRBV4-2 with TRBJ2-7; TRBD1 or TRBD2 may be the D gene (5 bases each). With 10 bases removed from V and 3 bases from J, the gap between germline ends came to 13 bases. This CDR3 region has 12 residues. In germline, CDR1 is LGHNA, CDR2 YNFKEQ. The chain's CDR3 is CATQGRSYEQYF. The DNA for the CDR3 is TGTGCCACGCAGGGACGGAGCTACGAGCAGTACTTC.

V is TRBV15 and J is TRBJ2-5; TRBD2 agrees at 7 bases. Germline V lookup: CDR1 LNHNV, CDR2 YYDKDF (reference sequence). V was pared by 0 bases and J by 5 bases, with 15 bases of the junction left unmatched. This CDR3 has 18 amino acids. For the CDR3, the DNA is TGTGCCACCAGCAGAGAAATCCGAGCGGGGAGGAAAAGGGAGACCCAGTACTTC. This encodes CATSREIRAGRKRETQYF.

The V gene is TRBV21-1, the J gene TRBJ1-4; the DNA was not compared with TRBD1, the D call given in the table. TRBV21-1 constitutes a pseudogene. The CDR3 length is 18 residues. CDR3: CASSKWDRGPLSDEKLFF. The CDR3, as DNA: TGTGCCAGCAGCAAGTGGGACAGGGGGCCTCTCTCGGATGAAAAACTGTTTTTT.

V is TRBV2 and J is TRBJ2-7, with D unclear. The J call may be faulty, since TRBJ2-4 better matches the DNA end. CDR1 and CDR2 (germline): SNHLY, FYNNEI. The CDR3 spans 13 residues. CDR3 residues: CASSVSRQGIQYF. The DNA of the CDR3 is TGTGCCAGCAGTGTGTCTAGGCAAGGCATTCAGTACTTC.

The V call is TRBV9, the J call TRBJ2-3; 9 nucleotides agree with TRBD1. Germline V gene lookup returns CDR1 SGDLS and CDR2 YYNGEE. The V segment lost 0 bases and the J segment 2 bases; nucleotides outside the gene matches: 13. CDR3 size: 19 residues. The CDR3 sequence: CASSVESPTGGSFTDTQYF. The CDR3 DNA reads TGTGCCAGCAGCGTAGAGTCCCCGACAGGGGGTTCTTTCACAGATACGCAGTATTTT. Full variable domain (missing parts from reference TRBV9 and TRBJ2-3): DSGVTQTPKHLITATGQRVTLRCSPRSGDLSVYWYQQSLDQGLQFLIQYYNGEERAKGNILERFSAQQFPDLHSELNLSSLELGDSALYFCASSVESPTGGSFTDTQYFGPGTRLTVL.

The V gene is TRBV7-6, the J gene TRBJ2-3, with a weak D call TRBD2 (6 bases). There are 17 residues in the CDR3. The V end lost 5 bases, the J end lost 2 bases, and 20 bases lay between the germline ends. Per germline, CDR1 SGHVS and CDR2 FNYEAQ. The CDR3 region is CASSRPPGERATDTQYF. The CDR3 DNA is TGTGCCAGCAGCCGCCCACCGGGGGAGCGGGCCACAGATACGCAGTATTTT.

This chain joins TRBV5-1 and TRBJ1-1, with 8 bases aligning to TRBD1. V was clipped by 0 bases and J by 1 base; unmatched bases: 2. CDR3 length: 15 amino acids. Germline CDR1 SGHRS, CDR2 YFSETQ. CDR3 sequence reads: CASSLVDRGNTEAFF. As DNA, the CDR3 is TGCGCCAGCAGCTTGGTCGACAGGGGGAACACTGAAGCTTTCTTT.

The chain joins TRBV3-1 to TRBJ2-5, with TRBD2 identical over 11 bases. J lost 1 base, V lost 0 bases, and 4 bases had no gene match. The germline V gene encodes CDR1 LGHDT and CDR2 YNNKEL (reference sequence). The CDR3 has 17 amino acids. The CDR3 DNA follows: TGTGCCAGCAGCCAAGATGCTAGCGGGGGGACCCAAGAGACCCAGTACTTC. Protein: CASSQDASGGTQETQYF.

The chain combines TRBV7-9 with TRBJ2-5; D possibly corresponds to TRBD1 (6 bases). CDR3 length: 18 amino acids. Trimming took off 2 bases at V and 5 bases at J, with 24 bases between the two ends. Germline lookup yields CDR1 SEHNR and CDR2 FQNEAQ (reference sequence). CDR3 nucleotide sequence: TGTGCCAGCAGCTTATTTGGTCCTATCGGTAGGGGGTACGAGACCCAGTACTTC. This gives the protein CASSLFGPIGRGYETQYF. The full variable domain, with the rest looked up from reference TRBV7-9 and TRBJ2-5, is DTGVSQNPRHKITKRGQNVTFRCDPISEHNRLYWYRQTLGQGPEFLTYFQNEAQLEKSRLLSDRFSAERPKGSFSTLEIQRTEQGDSAMYLCASSLFGPIGRGYETQYFGPGTRLLVL.

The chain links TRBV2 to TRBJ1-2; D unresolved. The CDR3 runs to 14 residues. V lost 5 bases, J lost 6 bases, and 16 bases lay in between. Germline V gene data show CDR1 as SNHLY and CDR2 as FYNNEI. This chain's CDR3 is CASSRNFPHHGYTF. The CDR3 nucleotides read TGTGCCAGCAGTAGGAATTTCCCCCATCATGGCTACACCTTC.

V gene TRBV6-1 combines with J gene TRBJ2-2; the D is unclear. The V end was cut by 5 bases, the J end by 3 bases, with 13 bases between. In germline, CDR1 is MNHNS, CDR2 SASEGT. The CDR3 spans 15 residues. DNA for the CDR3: TGTGCCAGCAGTCGGAACCCTATTTACACCGGGGAGCTGTTTTTT. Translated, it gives CASSRNPIYTGELFF.

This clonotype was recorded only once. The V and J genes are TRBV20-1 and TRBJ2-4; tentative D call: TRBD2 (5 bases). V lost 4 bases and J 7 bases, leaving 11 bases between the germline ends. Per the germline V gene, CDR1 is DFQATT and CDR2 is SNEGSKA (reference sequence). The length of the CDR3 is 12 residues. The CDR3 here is CSATGIGNIQYF. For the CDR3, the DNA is TGCAGTGCTACGGGGATTGGGAACATTCAGTACTTC.

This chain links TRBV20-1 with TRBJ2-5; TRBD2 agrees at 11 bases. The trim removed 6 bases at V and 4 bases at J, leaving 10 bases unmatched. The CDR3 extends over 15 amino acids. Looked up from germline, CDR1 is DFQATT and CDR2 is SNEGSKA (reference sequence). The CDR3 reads CSAAPTSGDGETQYF. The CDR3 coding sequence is TGCAGTGCAGCACCGACTAGCGGGGATGGAGAGACCCAGTACTTC.

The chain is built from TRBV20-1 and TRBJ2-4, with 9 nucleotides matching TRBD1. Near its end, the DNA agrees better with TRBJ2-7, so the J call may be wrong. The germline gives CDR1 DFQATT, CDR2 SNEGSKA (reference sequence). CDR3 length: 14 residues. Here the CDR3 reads CSAEAGQGRYEQYF. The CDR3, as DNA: TGCAGTGCTGAGGCCGGACAGGGGCGGTACGAGCAGTACTTC.